These T cell receptor beta chains were read from a single sample in a study of regulatory T cells in long-lasting Graves disease. TCRdb re-called the multiplex PCR reads with MiXCR, one entry per CDR3 protein. The sample has over 300,000 distinct CDR3 sequences, less than 20% seen once. The sample consisted of peripheral blood mononuclear cells (PBMCs), taken at new diagnosis, from a patient treated with antithyroid drugs. The receptors were gathered from a female donor with Graves disease. The CDR3 runs from the conserved cysteine through the conserved F or W. Each record gives: J gene, clone size, D gene, V gene, CDR3 DNA, CDR3 protein. The D gene is left open where the match is weak. A clone size is listed for some rows: how often the clone was seen (once, few, many), or a class if it is expanded.

J: TRBJ2-1
size: -
D: TRBD2
V: TRBV2
DNA: TGTGCCAGCAGTGAAGCCCCAGCGGGAGTGGGGAATGAGCAGTTCTTC
CDR3: CASSEAPAGVGNEQFF

J: TRBJ2-3
size: many
D: -
V: TRBV6-2/TRBV6-3
DNA: TGTGCCAGCAGTTACCAGGACGTCACAGATACTCAGTATTTT
CDR3: CASSYQDVTDTQYF

J: TRBJ1-5
size: few
D: TRBD1
V: TRBV7-2
DNA: TGTGCCAGCAGTCCACAGGGGGCCCCCAATCAGCCCCAGCATTTT
CDR3: CASSPQGAPNQPQHF

J: TRBJ1-2
size: many
D: TRBD1
V: TRBV20-1
DNA: TGCAGTGCTTACTCCGGACAGGATTGGAATGGCTACACCTTC
CDR3: CSAYSGQDWNGYTF

J: TRBJ2-3
size: -
D: TRBD1
V: TRBV12-3/TRBV12-4
DNA: TGTGCCGGCACCGCTGACAGGGGGATTTCAGATACGCAGTATTTT
CDR3: CAGTADRGISDTQYF

J: TRBJ2-7
size: many
D: TRBD2
V: TRBV6-1
DNA: TGTGCCAGCAGTCCCCGCGCAAATTACGGGACTAGTTATGAGCAGTACTTC
CDR3: CASSPRANYGTSYEQYF

J: TRBJ2-7
size: many
D: TRBD1
V: TRBV12-3/TRBV12-4
DNA: TGTGCCAGCAGCACCATAAGGACAGGGGTGTACGAGCAGTACTTC
CDR3: CASSTIRTGVYEQYF

J: TRBJ1-5
size: many
D: -
V: TRBV6-2/TRBV6-3
DNA: TGTGCCAGCCTTGGGAGTTACCATTCCGGTCAGCCCCAGCATTTT
CDR3: CASLGSYHSGQPQHF

J: TRBJ2-2
size: -
D: -
V: TRBV6-1
DNA: TGTGCCAGCAGTGAAGCGGTGGGCGGGACCGGGGAGCTGTTTTTT
CDR3: CASSEAVGGTGELFF

J: TRBJ1-3
size: many
D: -
V: TRBV12-5
DNA: TGTGCTAGTGGTTTATCAGGGTCTGGAAACACCATATATTTT
CDR3: CASGLSGSGNTIYF

J: TRBJ2-7
size: many
D: -
V: TRBV24-1
DNA: TGTGCCACCAGCCCTCGGGAAACAGGTGTGCATGAGCAGTACTTC
CDR3: CATSPRETGVHEQYF

J: TRBJ1-1
size: many
D: -
V: TRBV5-1
DNA: TGCGCCAGCAGCCAAAACATGGACACTGAAGCTTTCTTT
CDR3: CASSQNMDTEAFF

J: TRBJ1-4
size: many
D: TRBD1
V: TRBV20-1
DNA: TGCAGTGCTAGGGCGGACAGGGTAGGGAAACTGTTTTTT
CDR3: CSARADRVGKLFF

J: TRBJ2-1
size: many
D: TRBD1
V: TRBV10-3
DNA: TGTGCCATTACCGGGACAGGGGGGATCAATGAGCAGTTCTTC
CDR3: CAITGTGGINEQFF

J: TRBJ1-4
size: many
D: -
V: TRBV20-1
DNA: TGCAGTGCTAGAGATACGGGGGTTAGTGAAAAACTGTTTTTT
CDR3: CSARDTGVSEKLFF

J: TRBJ1-5
size: many
D: TRBD1
V: TRBV2
DNA: TGTGCCAGCAGCAGACAGGGGGCTGGCAATCAGCCCCAGCATTTT
CDR3: CASSRQGAGNQPQHF

J: TRBJ1-3
size: many
D: -
V: TRBV7-2
DNA: TGTGCCAGCAGCTTAGACGAGGGCCACACCATATATTTT
CDR3: CASSLDEGHTIYF

J: TRBJ2-3
size: many
D: -
V: TRBV27
DNA: TGTGCCAGCAGTTTCACATGGGACTCAACAGATACGCAGTATTTT
CDR3: CASSFTWDSTDTQYF

J: TRBJ2-7
size: many
D: TRBD2
V: TRBV28
DNA: TGTGCCATCTCGCGACTAGCGCCAGCCTACGAGCAGTACTTC
CDR3: CAISRLAPAYEQYF

J: TRBJ1-1
size: many
D: -
V: TRBV9
DNA: TGTGCCAGCAGCGTAGACGCGAACACTGAAGCTTTCTTT
CDR3: CASSVDANTEAFF

J: TRBJ1-5
size: many
D: TRBD1
V: TRBV20-1
DNA: TGCAGTGCTAGGGGAGACAGGGACAATCAGCCCCAGCATTTT
CDR3: CSARGDRDNQPQHF

J: TRBJ2-5
size: many
D: TRBD2
V: TRBV20-1
DNA: TGCAGTGCCGCCGCCAGCGGGGGGACACAAGAGACCCAGTACTTC
CDR3: CSAAASGGTQETQYF

J: TRBJ2-2
size: many
D: -
V: TRBV28
DNA: TGTGCCAGCAGTTTAGATCAGCGGGCCACCGGGGAGCTGTTTTTT
CDR3: CASSLDQRATGELFF